This TCR beta chain was recovered during a study of blood T cells in healthy people across ages. Every donor contributed roughly 11 milliliters of peripheral blood by blood draw. Through a sample-barcoded 5' primer and a J-beta primer mix, a second PCR was run for roughly 7 to 11 cycles. TCRdb redid the calling of the 5' RACE reads with MiXCR, one entry per CDR3 protein. The sample carries some 1,000,000 distinct CDR3 sequences, 20% to 25% recorded once. Germline V gene sequence: CDR1 LGHNT, CDR2 FRNRAP. This CDR3 has 14 amino acids. This clonotype occurred a few times. These data were likewise used in another study, on T cells of mothers and their children.

The chain couples TRBV12-5 to TRBJ2-1; D remains ambiguous. The material sequenced was blood. This receptor was identified in a girl aged 2 to 10 in good health. The CDR3 loop is CATLRKSSYNEQFF. CDR3 in DNA: TGTGCCACTCTAAGAAAGAGCTCCTACAATGAGCAGTTCTTC.